The 13 T cell receptor beta chains below all came from one sample that was sequenced in a study of blood T cells in healthy people across ages. Then a second PCR, running roughly 7 to 11 cycles, was carried out with a sample-barcoded 5' primer and a J-beta primer mix. A single record per CDR3 protein comes from TCRdb applying MiXCR to the 5' RACE reads. The data contain roughly 1.5 million distinct CDR3 sequences, approximately 43% of them seen just once; the ten biggest clones take up less than 5%. Material: blood. These receptor sequences come from a woman younger than 30 in good health.

The chain uses TRBV3-1 and TRBJ2-2; tentatively, D is TRBD2 (6 bases). Per the germline V gene, CDR1 is LGHDT and CDR2 is YNNKEL (reference sequence). V gave up 0 bases and J gave up 6 bases, with 17 bases separating them. CDR3 size: 17 residues. The chain's CDR3 is CASSQDPALAEAGELFF. CDR3 coding DNA: TGTGCCAGCAGCCAAGATCCGGCACTAGCTGAGGCCGGGGAGCTGTTTTTT.

This clonotype was counted ten times or more. CDR3 region: CSARVVDTQYF. In DNA, the CDR3 is TGCAGCGCCCGAGTCGTAGATACGCAGTATTTT. The genes are TRBV20-1 and TRBJ2-3; no firm D call. CDR3 size: 11 residues. The germline CDR1 and CDR2 sequences are DFQATT and SNEGSKA (reference sequence).

The rearrangement uses TRBV7-2 and TRBJ1-2; D gene unclear. The CDR3 loop spans 15 amino acids. Germline CDR1 is SGHTA and CDR2 is FQGNSA. Trimming cost V 0 bases and J 2 bases, with 10 bases left between them. CDR3 in DNA: TGTGCCAGCAGCTTAGCCCCCATGGGAAACTATGGCTACACCTTC. Protein product: CASSLAPMGNYGYTF.

As regards this clonotype: A clone one base away is much larger, so this may be a read error. The CDR3: CASSLDSGGTDTRYF. The CDR3 DNA reads TGTGCCAGCAGCTTAGATAGCGGGGGCACAGATACGCGGTATTTT. The genes are TRBV7-2 and TRBJ2-3; 9 nucleotides line up with TRBD2. CDR1 is SGHTA and CDR2 is FQGNSA in the germline V gene. The CDR3 totals 15 residues.

A single count supports this clonotype. The chain has TRBV5-1 and TRBJ2-1; D tentatively reads TRBD1 or TRBD2 (5 bases each). Germline V lookup: CDR1 SGHRS, CDR2 YFSETQ. The CDR3 has 16 residues. V lost 0 bases, J lost 5 bases, and 15 bases lay in between. This CDR3 is CASSLGQRGGDNEQFF. In DNA, the CDR3 is TGCGCCAGCAGCTTGGGTCAGCGTGGGGGAGACAATGAGCAGTTCTTC.

The rearrangement uses TRBV3-1 and TRBJ2-7, with 9 bases identical to TRBD1. With 5 bases clipped from V and 4 bases from J, the junction kept 9 bases outside the gene matches. Germline V gives CDR1 LGHDT, CDR2 YNNKEL (reference sequence). The CDR3 contains 15 residues. The CDR3 spells CASSSYTGGRYEQYF. The DNA of the CDR3 is TGTGCCAGCAGCTCGTATACAGGGGGCAGGTACGAGCAGTACTTC.

The chain joins TRBV29-1 to TRBJ1-1; D gene unclear. Per germline, CDR1 SQVTM and CDR2 ANQGSEA. The CDR3 is 11 amino acids. Between the trimmed V and J ends, which lost 3 bases and 2 bases, there was a span of 4 bases. The CDR3 loop reads CSVEDNTEAFF. In nucleotides, the CDR3 is TGCAGCGTTGAGGATAACACTGAAGCTTTCTTT.

V is TRBV28 and J is TRBJ2-7, with 8 positions matching TRBD2. CDR1 MDHEN and CDR2 SYDVKM come from the germline V gene. This CDR3 is built from 15 residues. Trimming removed 6 bases from V and 5 bases from J; junction bases left unmatched: 12. This CDR3 is CASRLGAGALDEQYF. The DNA of the CDR3 is TGTGCCAGCAGACTAGGAGCGGGAGCCTTGGACGAGCAGTACTTC.

This clonotype was detected only a few times. CDR3 region: CASSGGHKSSYNEQFF. CDR3 sequence (DNA): TGTGCCAGCAGCGGGGGGCACAAAAGCTCCTACAATGAGCAGTTCTTC. J is TRBJ2-1 and V is TRBV9, with D possibly being TRBD1 (6 bases). The V gene's germline CDR1 is SGDLS and CDR2 YYNGEE. The CDR3 runs to 16 residues. V was clipped by 3 bases and J by 0 bases, with 13 bases between them.

This chain uses TRBV12-3 or TRBV12-4 with TRBJ2-5; 8 bases map to TRBD2. The CDR3 runs to 15 residues. J gave up 11 bases and V 6 bases, and 17 bases lay outside the gene matches. The CDR3 DNA reads as TGTGCCAGCAGGGGTAGCGGGACCTCCTACAATGAGCAGTACTTC. As protein: CASRGSGTSYNEQYF.

DNA of the CDR3: TGTGCCAGCAGTGCCAGGGGGCGCGTTGGCTACACCTTC. It specifies CASSARGRVGYTF. The V call is TRBV6-5, the J call TRBJ1-2, with 8 bases that match TRBD1. Germline V gene data show CDR1 as MNHEY and CDR2 as SVGAGI. The V segment lost 5 bases and the J segment 7 bases; nucleotides outside the gene matches: 6. CDR3 size: 13 residues.

V gene TRBV20-1 combines with J gene TRBJ1-1; D ambiguous. Trimming left V 0 bases short and J 0 bases short, with 8 bases between. Germline CDR1 DFQATT, CDR2 SNEGSKA (reference sequence). The CDR3 consists of 14 residues. CDR3 DNA: TGCAGTGCTAGAGATCGCCAGCTGAACACTGAAGCTTTCTTT. Translated: CSARDRQLNTEAFF.

This chain joins TRBV29-1 and TRBJ1-2; 7 bases are shared with TRBD1. Looked up from germline, CDR1 is SQVTM and CDR2 is ANQGSEA. V trimming: 5 bases; J trimming: 2 bases; junction bases outside the gene matches: 8. The CDR3 has 14 amino acids. CDR3 sequence reads: CSVLNPGQNYGYTF. The CDR3 region has the DNA TGCAGCGTTCTAAATCCGGGACAGAACTATGGCTACACCTTC.